Shown below are 2 T cell receptor beta chains from a single sample sequenced in a study of OX40 agonist ivuxolimab in advanced cancers. This table comes from immunoSEQ multiplex PCR, and its TCRdb copy is limited to in-frame clones, with some not included. This sample has tens of thousands of clones, with 84% found just once. The input for sequencing was CD4+ or CD8+ T cells sorted from blood, taken in a trial of the OX40 agonist ivuxolimab. The receptors originated from an adult with an advanced solid tumor such as melanoma, head and neck, liver or kidney cancer.

The sample holds one count of this clone. The chain carries TRBV19 and TRBJ2-7; D not certain. The CDR3 totals 13 residues. Germline loops: CDR1 LNHDA, CDR2 SQIVND (reference sequence). Trimming removed 5 bases at V and 2 bases at J, with 10 bases between. The CDR3 DNA reads as TGTGCCAGTAGTTTAAAACAGACCTACGAGCAGTACTTC. Its translation is CASSLKQTYEQYF.

The chain has TRBV9 and TRBJ1-1; D not certain. Germline CDR1 and CDR2: SGDLS and YYNGEE. V lost 4 bases and J 1 base, leaving 11 bases between the germline ends. CDR3 size: 14 residues. CDR3: CASSSGFSNTEAFF. The CDR3 coding sequence is TGTGCCAGCAGCTCTGGGTTCTCGAACACTGAAGCTTTCTTT.